This passage covers 8 T cell receptor beta chains from one sample sequenced in a study of monozygotic twins with inflammatory bowel disease. TCRdb re-called the 5' RACE reads and shows each CDR3 protein once, DNA omitted. The sample has fewer than 550,000 distinct CDR3 sequences, and its top ten clones hold approximately 2.3%. The sequencing input was blood. The receptors stem from a human donor with ulcerative colitis or Crohn's disease, or a healthy co-twin of an affected twin (not recorded which).

The chain uses TRBV5-1 and TRBJ2-2; TCRdb proposes TRBD2, but this gene call is untestable without DNA. Germline CDR1 reads SGHRS; CDR2 reads YFSETQ. This CDR3 spans 16 amino acids. The CDR3 loop is CASSLGGGFATGELFF.

The rearrangement links TRBV27 to TRBJ2-1; no DNA is available, so the TRBD2 call from TCRdb remains unchecked. Germline CDR1 is MNHEY and CDR2 is SMNVEV (reference sequence). The CDR3 has 16 amino acids. The CDR3 loop reads CASSYPPGPAGNEQFF.

The chain recombines TRBV6-1 with TRBJ1-2; with no DNA, the TCRdb D assignment of TRBD1 cannot be verified. From germline, CDR1 is MNHNS and CDR2 SASEGT. The CDR3 length is 13 residues. CDR3 residues: CASSMDTDYGYTF.

The chain recombines TRBV6-1 with TRBJ2-7; with no DNA, the TCRdb D assignment of TRBD1 cannot be verified. This CDR3 has 14 residues. Germline CDR1 MNHNS, CDR2 SASEGT. This CDR3 reads CASKLGQNTYEQYF.

This chain uses TRBV5-6 with TRBJ2-1. The CDR3 runs to 15 residues. CDR1 and CDR2 (germline): SGHDT, YYEEEE. This CDR3 is CASSLYRDSLNEQFF.

V gene TRBV12-3 or TRBV12-4 combines with J gene TRBJ1-2. The length of the CDR3 is 14 residues. CDR3 protein: CASSLLNGADGYTF.

The chain joins TRBV4-2 to TRBJ1-2. Germline lookup yields CDR1 LGHNA and CDR2 YNFKEQ. CDR3 length equals 16 residues. The CDR3 reads CASSQEPGGEFYGYTF.

The V gene is TRBV7-8, the J gene TRBJ2-1; the TCRdb D gene call, TRBD1, has no DNA to confirm it. Germline-derived CDR1 and CDR2 are SGHVS and FQNEAQ. This CDR3 spans 15 amino acids. The CDR3 spells CASSSDRSPGGEQFF.